This record looks at one T cell receptor beta chain sequence and its context. Its antigen is currently unknown. This sample was taken from a study of OX40 agonist ivuxolimab in advanced cancers. Study-wide background: Clinicians treated patients with ivuxolimab, an agonistic anti-OX40 (CD134) antibody. Dose-escalation patients' cancers were hepatocellular carcinoma, melanoma, renal cell or head and neck cancer. Males comprised about 84% of the group, whose mean age was roughly 60 years (range roughly 20 to 85). Points from the study as a whole: Expanded clones belonging to CD8+ T cells outnumbered, on average, those of CD4+.

Profiled with immunoSEQ multiplex PCR; TCRdb holds only in-frame clones, not every one. The repertoire holds over 80,000 clones, 86% seen once, with approximately 5.7% in the top ten. This CDR3 region has 16 residues. Trimming took 5 bases from V and 3 from J; bases not matched to a gene: 7. Germline V CDR1 and CDR2: SGHTA, FQGNSA. The rearrangement uses TRBV7-2 and TRBJ1-5, with 10 bases that match TRBD1. The source material was CD4+ or CD8+ T cells sorted from blood, sampled in a trial of the OX40 agonist ivuxolimab. This TCR was sampled from an adult with an advanced solid tumor such as melanoma, head and neck, liver or kidney cancer. The CDR3 spells CASSARDRGANQPQHF. CDR3 nucleotide sequence: TGTGCCAGCAGCGCTCGGGACAGGGGAGCCAATCAGCCCCAGCATTTT.